The T cell receptor (beta chain) described here comes from a study of shared clonotypes between healthy human individuals (TCRdb year 2020). In the study overall: A couple of women and a few men aged 18 to 49 years were included in the cohort. Libraries were prepared and TCR repertoires were sequenced by different laboratories using diverse techniques, in order to increase sequencing depth and limit assay-specific biases. To estimate repertoire size and how much clonotype sharing occurs between individuals, the study deeply sequenced the blood TCR repertoires of several healthy adults. Between about 0.94 and 10 billion PBMCs per donor were obtained by leukapheresis.

Healthy HIV-negative adults with no recently reported acute infections or vaccinations were included as donors. Every donor was a Caucasian adult residing in Nashville, Tennessee, USA. For unsorted samples, about 90 million PBMCs were counted and genomic DNA was extracted with the QIAamp DNA Blood Mini kit. Blood was obtained by leukapheresis, after which PBMCs were separated by Ficoll-Histopaque density gradient centrifugation and cryopreserved in liquid nitrogen vapor phase. Using the deep immunoSEQ assay, multiplex PCR amplified TCR CDR3 regions from genomic DNA. Extracted genomic DNA from each cell subset was distributed evenly across all wells of several immunoSEQ 96-well plates, and each plate was treated as a replicate. For unsorted PBMC, roughly 300 ng of genomic DNA, equivalent to 30,000 to 35,000 T cell genomes, went into each replicate PCR. Ten immunoSEQ deep assay plates were used to sequence unsorted PBMC genomic DNA. The purified libraries were quantified using a Qubit 3.0 fluorometer, sized with a Bioanalyzer 2100, and then quantified again using the KAPA Library Quantification kit. Each immunoSEQ 96-well plate was sequenced on its own single-read 150-cycle Illumina NextSeq 550 flow cell. In the paper's pipeline: Because the immunoSEQ output included only junctional sequences and no quality scores, the filtering could not be the same as the filtering used for full-length reads. Sequences were annotated with PyIR, a Python wrapper for IgBLAST v1.9, using IMGT germline references to assign V/J genes and CDR3. Reads were filtered out if the reads had weak V/J assignments (E-value above 1e-6), no CDR3, stop codons, out-of-frame junctions, or ambiguous translated residues. V3J clonotypes were defined as sequences sharing an identical inferred V gene, J gene, and CDR3 amino acid sequence. Percentage overlap between repertoires was calculated by dividing the number of shared unique clonotypes by the size of the smaller repertoire. Repertoire richness was assessed with RTK rarefaction, the Chao1 estimator, and Recon v2.1 estimates of unobserved clonotypes. This is the immuneACCESS table as TCRdb keeps it, with only in-frame sequences that have V and J called. A part of the clones is gone; compared with another copy, unresolved V genes explain less than half, and the rest is unexplained. D and trimming were read from the DNA, whereas the V and J calls and clone size are those reported in that table. In all, the sample holds about 480,000 clones, and about four fifths of those were seen once. Over 10% of the sample goes to the ten largest clones.

This clone was counted once. What antigen it recognizes has not been identified. This probably arose from a read error, given a far larger clone one base away. This CDR3 is also generated by other DNA sequences in the sample. Study-wide conclusions, independent of this receptor: The genetic and exposure-history diversity represented was limited by the small number of donors. Pairwise subsampling led to the expectation that sequencing depth would affect the degree of clonotype sharing among donors. Only blood was sampled, and tissue TCR repertoires likely differ from those in blood.

Input material: PBMCs. This TCR was sampled from a woman between 40 and 55 years old in good health. Some clones in this sample may be carry-over from other donors' samples.

The CDR3 protein: CASSLTGNTEAFF. The DNA sequence is given as TGTGCCAGCAGCTTAACAGGGAACACTGAAGCTTTCTTT. The rearrangement joined TRBV7-9 to TRBJ1-1; the best D guess is TRBD1, with 5 bases matching. The CDR3 has 13 amino acids, counting the end cysteine and phenylalanine. This entry keeps only the CDR3 DNA: 39 bases, framed from base 1. V gives up 2 bases and J gives up 1 base, and the segment between their germline ends measures 5 bases. The germline V gene (reference sequence) yields SEHNR for CDR1 and FQNEAQ for CDR2.